Below are 13 T cell receptor beta chains sequenced from a single sample in a study of blood T cells in healthy people across ages. The use of a sample-barcoded 5' primer and a J-beta primer mix characterized a second PCR of about 7 to 12 cycles. TCRdb called the 5' RACE reads again in MiXCR, with one record for every CDR3 protein. This table has hundreds of thousands of distinct CDR3 sequences, around 25% appearing once. These data were also reused for a study on T cells of mothers and their children.

Sequencing used blood. The receptors were sampled from a boy between 10 and 17 years old in good health.

This clonotype has only a few counts. The rearrangement joins TRBV20-1 to TRBJ2-1; D is uncertain. The CDR3 is 12 residues long. Looked up from germline, CDR1 is DFQATT and CDR2 is SNEGSKA (reference sequence). CDR3 residues: CSLPTSYNEQFF. The CDR3 DNA reads TGCAGCCTACCGACTTCTTACAATGAGCAGTTCTTC.

The CDR3 reads CSVDGDRGNYGYTF. The DNA of the CDR3 is TGCAGCGTTGACGGGGACAGGGGAAACTATGGCTACACCTTC. This rearrangement joins TRBV29-1 to TRBJ1-2, with 10 bases aligning to TRBD1. Germline V CDR1 and CDR2: SQVTM, ANQGSEA. The CDR3 spans 14 residues. V trimming: 3 bases; J trimming: 2 bases; junction bases outside the gene matches: 3.

This chain links TRBV29-1 with TRBJ2-7; no reliable D call. The CDR3 is 15 amino acids. The germline V gene encodes CDR1 SQVTM and CDR2 ANQGSEA. Between the trimmed V and J ends, which lost 6 bases and 0 bases, there was a span of 18 bases. The CDR3 is CSVLRLTRISYEQYF. The CDR3 DNA is TGCAGCGTCCTACGCCTGACCCGAATCTCCTACGAGCAGTACTTC.

This clonotype has just a few counts. V is TRBV6-5 and J is TRBJ1-1; D not resolved. Germline V gene sequence: CDR1 MNHEY, CDR2 SVGAGI. The germline V and J ends were trimmed by 2 bases and 4 bases, with 14 bases remaining between them. This CDR3 region has 15 residues. The CDR3 region is CASSYVGRPTTEAFF. For the CDR3, the DNA is TGTGCCAGCAGTTACGTGGGGAGGCCGACCACTGAAGCTTTCTTT.

Only a few counts were recorded for this clonotype. The chain uses TRBV9 and TRBJ2-5; no reliable D call. TRBJ2-7 explains the end of the DNA better; the J call may be wrong. Germline V gene lookup returns CDR1 SGDLS and CDR2 YYNGEE. The CDR3 consists of 14 residues. CDR3 residues: CASSAHGDGYEQYF. The CDR3, as DNA: TGTGCCAGCAGCGCCCATGGGGATGGCTACGAGCAGTACTTC.

The V call is TRBV3-1, the J call TRBJ2-2; 9 bases align to TRBD2. The CDR3 extends over 16 amino acids. Germline V CDR1 and CDR2: LGHDT, YNNKEL (reference sequence). V shed 4 bases, J shed 1 base, and the junction held 4 bases outside the gene matches. The chain's CDR3 is CASSPTAGGNTGELFF. CDR3 sequence (DNA): TGTGCCAGCAGCCCAACAGCGGGGGGGAACACCGGGGAGCTGTTTTTT.

The genes are TRBV27 and TRBJ2-7; TRBD1 or TRBD2 may be the D gene (6 bases each). The J call may be mistaken, given a closer DNA end match to TRBJ2-1. This CDR3 contains 15 residues. Germline V gives CDR1 MNHEY, CDR2 SMNVEV (reference sequence). In DNA form, the CDR3 reads TGTGCCAGCAGTTTAGGGGGGCCGATAAGGAATGAGCAGTTCTTC. As protein: CASSLGGPIRNEQFF.

V usage is TRBV28 and J usage is TRBJ2-7; 8 bases are shared with TRBD1. The length of the CDR3 is 15 residues. Germline-derived CDR1 and CDR2 are MDHEN and SYDVKM. Trimming at V came to 6 bases and at J to 5 bases, leaving 12 bases not matched to a gene. CDR3 loop: CASSPGGRVGHEQYF. CDR3 in DNA: TGTGCCAGCAGCCCAGGGGGCAGGGTGGGACACGAGCAGTACTTC.

In this sample, this clonotype turned up a few times. This chain connects TRBV5-1 to TRBJ2-2; 8 nucleotides align to TRBD1. Germline V gives CDR1 SGHRS, CDR2 YFSETQ. The junction had 9 bases not matched to a gene; V was cut back by 4 bases and J by 4 bases. The CDR3 has 16 amino acids. This chain's CDR3 is CASSPGQGWFTGELFF. The CDR3, as DNA: TGCGCCAGCAGCCCCGGACAGGGCTGGTTCACCGGGGAGCTGTTTTTT.

The V call is TRBV5-1, the J call TRBJ1-4; TRBD1 might be the D (6 bases). V was shortened by 4 bases and J by 0 bases, with 13 bases between the two germline ends. Germline V gives CDR1 SGHRS, CDR2 YFSETQ. The CDR3 is made up of 16 amino acids. CDR3 region: CASSVDRPTTNEKLFF. The CDR3 DNA reads as TGCGCCAGCAGCGTAGACAGGCCCACAACTAATGAAAAACTGTTTTTT.

The CDR3 DNA is TGTGCTAGTGGTTTGACTTTAGATTTGCCTCCCGAGACGAAAAACATTCAGTACTTC. This encodes CASGLTLDLPPETKNIQYF. The chain couples TRBV12-5 to TRBJ2-4; no reliable D call. The CDR3 consists of 19 residues. The V gene lost 2 bases and the J gene lost 4 bases, with 24 bases spanning the gap. Germline V lookup: CDR1 LGHNT, CDR2 FRNRAP.

The chain's CDR3 is CASSQGVAVAQETQYF. In DNA form, the CDR3 reads TGCGCCAGCAGCCAAGGCGTGGCAGTAGCCCAAGAGACCCAGTACTTC. The chain carries TRBV5-1 and TRBJ2-5; no clear D gene. Germline-derived CDR1 and CDR2 are SGHRS and YFSETQ. This CDR3 comprises 16 residues. V was cut by 4 bases and J by 1 base, with 17 bases left in between.

The chain joins TRBV7-9 to TRBJ2-5; possibly TRBD2 for D (5 bases). The CDR3 runs to 15 residues. Trimming stripped 3 bases from V and 5 bases from J, with 16 bases between. Germline CDR1 reads SEHNR; CDR2 reads FQNEAQ (reference sequence). CDR3 protein: CASSFPSFVYETQYF. CDR3 DNA sequence: TGTGCCAGCAGCTTTCCTAGCTTCGTGTACGAGACCCAGTACTTC.